The next 3 T cell receptor beta chains were all read from a single sample in a study of blood T cell repertoires in COVID-19. TCRdb keeps only in-frame clones here, not all; method: immunoSEQ multiplex PCR. The table shows some 150,000 clones, with just over 85% occurring only once. Input material: peripheral blood. These receptors originate from a woman aged 55-70 years with acute or convalescent COVID-19.

In its sample, this clone was seen once. This rearrangement joins TRBV19 to TRBJ1-5; a possible D gene is TRBD1 (5 bases). Per the germline V gene, CDR1 is LNHDA and CDR2 is SQIVND (reference sequence). V lost 4 bases and J 7 bases, leaving 11 bases between the germline ends. The CDR3 extends over 13 amino acids. The CDR3 reads CASSTQGTQPQHF. DNA for the CDR3: TGTGCCAGTAGTACTCAGGGAACCCAGCCCCAGCATTTT.

The chain uses TRBV29-1 and TRBJ1-5, with 7 bases fitting TRBD1. Unmatched junction bases numbered 6, after V lost 6 bases and J lost 4 bases. The germline V gene has CDR1 SQVTM and CDR2 ANQGSEA. CDR3 size: 13 residues. CDR3 nucleotide sequence: TGCAGCGTCCGACAGGGTTGGAATCAGCCCCAGCATTTT. This gives the protein CSVRQGWNQPQHF.

The V and J genes are TRBV7-9 and TRBJ2-1; possibly TRBD1 for D (6 bases). This CDR3 is built from 15 residues. The germline V and J ends were trimmed by 0 bases and 4 bases, with 10 bases remaining between them. Per germline, CDR1 SEHNR and CDR2 FQNEAQ (reference sequence). Written as DNA, the CDR3 is TGTGCCAGCAGCTTAGCGGGGGCTCGTTACAATGAGCAGTTCTTC. It is translated as CASSLAGARYNEQFF.